A few counts support the clone carrying this T cell receptor (beta chain). Its antigen is unknown. This specimen belongs to a study of CD8+CD57+ T cells in acquired aplastic anemia. Whole-study findings and limits: The study identified 25 to 30 CD8+ CDR3 sequences shared by patients and controls.

Using genomic DNA as the template, TCR beta VDJ and CDR3 profiling was carried out. Using its own MiXCR run on the reads, TCRdb lists one record per CDR3 protein. The sample carries 150,000 to 160,000 distinct CDR3 sequences, around half recorded once. Germline-derived CDR1 and CDR2 are SNHLY and FYNNEI. The CDR3 is made up of 12 amino acids. Trimming took 6 bases from V and 6 from J, leaving 12 bases between them. In patients chosen for sequencing, flow cytometry had shown CD8+CD57+ cell expansion. The sequenced sample was sorted CD4+, CD8+, or CD8+CD57+ T cells (not recorded which) from PBMCs. The receptor comes from a human donor with aplastic anemia. The rearrangement uses TRBV2 and TRBJ2-7; D perhaps matches TRBD2 (6 bases). This CDR3 reads CASRQLGGEQYF. Written as DNA, the CDR3 is TGTGCCAGCAGACAGTTGGGGGGCGAGCAGTACTTC.